This T cell receptor (beta chain) derives from a study of Ad26.COV2.S vaccination and SARS-CoV-2 variants. Study summary: Dosing was one shot or two shots 56 days apart. Study results and caveats: Analyses of TCR breadth and depth may have underestimated total T cell responses.

Treatment noted: some 20 received Ad26.COV2.S at low or high dose, single or two shots; about 5 received placebo; per-sample allocation not given. Sample collection was performed on day 63 after the first vaccine or placebo injection. This adult donor, from Boston, was 18-55 years old. SARS-CoV-2 spike from the Wuhan strain was encoded by the vaccine, an Ad26 vector. Comments on this clone: Its antigen remains unknown.

Assay used: immunoSEQ multiplex PCR; TCRdb lists only in-frame clones, some missing. The sample lists about 410,000 clones, approximately 90% occurring once. This specimen was peripheral blood, taken in a trial of Ad26.COV2.S vaccine versus placebo. This clonotype was sampled from a person between 18 and 59 years old who received the Ad26.COV2.S COVID-19 vaccine or a placebo.

The CDR3 is CASSQDAGLLSLNQPQHF. The CDR3, as DNA: TGCGCCAGCAGCCAAGATGCAGGGCTCCTCTCCCTAAATCAGCCCCAGCATTTT. The V gene is TRBV4-1, the J gene TRBJ1-5; possibly TRBD1 for D (5 bases). V lost 0 bases and J 4 bases, leaving 19 bases between the germline ends. This CDR3 comprises 18 residues. Germline lookup yields CDR1 MGHRA and CDR2 YSYEKL.